This T cell receptor (beta chain) comes out of a study of naive and memory T cell subsets. Ligated cDNA underwent four rounds of PCR with nested alpha and beta constant region primers and SP2. TCRdb redid the calling of the 5' RACE reads with MiXCR, one entry per CDR3 protein. The sample lists tens of thousands of distinct CDR3 sequences, 5.5% to 8.5% occurring once. A UMI-containing oligonucleotide was joined by 3' ligation to the TCR cDNA template. The CDR3 covers 11 residues. Germline V gene data show CDR1 as DFQATT and CDR2 as SNEGSKA (reference sequence). V lost 5 bases, J lost 3 bases, and 7 bases lay in between.

V and J are TRBV20-1 and TRBJ1-2; the D is unclear. This clonotype was obtained from a male donor in good health. DNA of the CDR3: TGCAGTGCTCTCCTGGACTATGGCTACACCTTC. The encoded protein is CSALLDYGYTF.